This TCR beta chain was recovered during a study of identical twins (dated by TCRdb to 2015 to 2016). About the full investigation: To test whether fetal clonotypes persist, the study used deep sequencing on TCR alpha and beta repertoires from monozygotic twins, unrelated adults of various ages, and cord blood. To rule out contamination, the twin experiments were replicated at different times with different library preparation protocols.

What the study reported, not specific to this receptor: Out-of-frame TCR alpha sequences shared between twins showed an excess of low generation-probability sequences compared with coincidental sharing between unrelated individuals. Out-of-frame TCR alpha sharing in monozygotic twins was systematically underestimated by recombination models, whereas sharing between unrelated individuals was in agreement with the recombination models. Zero-insertion analyses could be partly confounded by invariant T cells such as MAIT and iNKT, though diverse VJ usage argued against such confounding for most clonotypes. Abundant cord blood beta clonotypes carried fewer insertions; young adult naive repertoires showed a weaker similar trend, while memory repertoires showed none. Conclusions relied on cross-sectional statistical analysis, since the same donors could not be followed over many years. A weaker excess of twin sharing was found in beta out-of-frame sequences because the signal-to-noise ratio was lowered by fewer shared sequences.

From the cysteine through the phenylalanine, the CDR3 covers 14 amino acids. Only the CDR3 portion is preserved as DNA: 42 bases, with reading frame beginning at the first base. The V and J ends are trimmed by 5 bases and 0 bases, leaving 11 bases between them. Via the germline V gene, CDR1 is SQVTM and CDR2 ANQGSEA. Library preparation used 5' RACE. The sample was run on an Illumina HiSeq 2000. Template switching added a universal primer binding site, and the final cDNA carried a unique molecular identifier that allowed TCR cDNA molecules to be counted accurately. Specific primers in the conserved constant-segment region were used to synthesize first-strand cDNA for the TCR alpha and beta chains. To control for contamination, every cDNA library carried two barcodes: a SMART-Mk sample barcode plus Illumina barcodes. TruSeq adapter sequences along with Illumina sample barcodes were introduced in two successive PCR steps. Sequencing of the TCR alpha and beta cDNA libraries was done on the Illumina HiSeq platform using custom primers. Regarding the original processing steps: Raw reads were processed with MiGEC to extract unique molecular identifiers, and MiXCR was used to determine CDR3 positions. Recombination models were inferred per individual with the repgenHMM and IGoR tools using an EM algorithm. The analysis of shared clonotypes was done with the tcR package in R, with sharing normalized by the product of cloneset sizes. To study raw recombination without the effects of thymic and clonal selection, out-of-frame nonproductive sequences were analyzed. TCRdb reran the public reads through fastp at Q25 and MiXCR, keeping productive beta chains. Each CDR3 protein appears once, grouped with its most common genes and DNA. V and J calls and clone size were set by TCRdb, not the authors. This sample comprises just under 650,000 distinct CDR3 sequences, about 7% of them detected only once. The top ten clonotypes cover about 1.5% of the sample.

This clonotype came up a few times. Its antigen is still unknown. Within one base of it there is no much larger clone, and no base qualities were kept. Only healthy Caucasian donors were included. The twin cohort consisted of three pairs of female monozygotic twins, all aged roughly 18 to 29 years. Peripheral blood mononuclear cells were the source from which RNA for the TCR libraries was isolated. This same sample was also taken into another study, of yellow fever vaccine responses in identical twins. Taken from the second paper: The authors reported that the T cell response to vaccination in identical twins appeared partly convergent and partly personalized. In the study, vaccine-responding T cell clones were precisely tracked in identical twins.

The TCR was taken from a young woman in good health. The sequenced sample was PBMCs. The receptor chain draws on TRBV29-1 and TRBJ2-1, with the D gene uncertain. The bases read TGCAGCGTTCCAGCCAAGAGCTCCTACAATGAGCAGTTCTTC. Its protein reads: CSVPAKSSYNEQFF.